This note documents a single TCR beta chain sequence. Its antigen is undetermined. The data originate from a study of cytomegalovirus exposure and HLA in healthy donors. Germline CDR1 MNHEY, CDR2 SMNVEV (reference sequence). Trimming removed 3 bases at V and 0 bases at J, with 14 bases between. The length of the CDR3 is 16 residues. Study results and limitations: Productive status was seen about 90% or about 30% of the time for most TCR beta V segments in an earlier analysis. Some V segments, TRBV6-2 and TRBV6-3 among them, were indistinguishable and were therefore excluded. It was assumed in the presence/absence analyses that sequencing depth was roughly uniform across donors. Confirmation was obtained in vitro that a few CMV-associated chains are specific for CMV antigens.

13 Jbeta primers and 60 Vbeta primers were used for the PCR. Here immunoSEQ multiplex PCR was the method, and the copy in TCRdb shows in-frame clones only, minus some. The sample has 100,000 or so clones, around three quarters seen once. This TCR was sampled from a woman in her 50s in good health and CMV-seropositive. Sequencing was done on a sample of PBMCs. The chain employs TRBV27 and TRBJ1-2; D is undetermined. DNA of the CDR3: TGTGCCAGCAGTTTGGGCCGATCCAAAGCTAACTATGGCTACACCTTC. It is translated as CASSLGRSKANYGYTF.